This T cell receptor (beta chain) was recovered during a study of graft-versus-host responses after intestinal transplantation. The wider study: Those transplanted obtained multivisceral, liver-intestinal, or isolated intestinal grafts. Anti-thymocyte globulin induction preceded roughly 3 years of tacrolimus and steroid maintenance in all recipients.

General study findings and limits: Association was observed between peak circulating GvH clone levels and early post-transplant HvG declines. Analysis identified GvH clones in recipient marrow, with some appearing first in ileum or blood.

Profiling relied on immunoSEQ multiplex PCR, and the TCRdb table lists in-frame clones only, not all of them. The sample carries 90,000 to 130,000 clones, roughly 93% recorded once. V dropped 2 bases and J dropped 4; count of bases not matched to a gene: 7. Per the germline V gene, CDR1 is MNHNS and CDR2 is SASEGT. This CDR3 spans 16 amino acids. As regards this clone: Its specificity is unknown.

Sequencing used unstimulated CD8+ T cells sorted from spleen or lymph node cells, obtained before intestinal transplant. The sequence was collected from a human donor who received an intestinal transplant. This chain joins TRBV6-1 and TRBJ1-1, with 10 bases identical to TRBD1. CDR3 region: CASSEQTGGAFTEAFF. The DNA for the CDR3 is TGTGCCAGCAGTGAACAGACAGGGGGCGCATTCACTGAAGCTTTCTTT.